These T cell receptor beta chains were read from a single sample in a study of T cells in tuberculosis. Clones were sequenced by immunoSEQ multiplex PCR, and TCRdb holds only the in-frame ones, with some missing. Among 30,000 or so clones, almost 90% were seen once, and the ten largest hold under 8%. Sequenced input: PBMCs. Receptors originate from a donor between 10 and 35 years old with latent tuberculosis or without tuberculosis infection. CDR3s include the opening cysteine and the closing phenylalanine or tryptophan. A D gene is named only where the DNA matches it firmly. For some rows the clone size is stated as once, few or many, or as a class when expanded; others skip it.

>.|TRBV6-1|.|TRBJ1-5
TGTGCCAGCTGTCAGAGCAATCAGCCCCAGCATTTT
CASCQSNQPQHF
>TRBD1|TRBV19|once|TRBJ1-2
TGTGCCAGTAGCGCCGGACAGGGGGATTTCGGTGGCTACACCTTC
CASSAGQGDFGGYTF
>TRBD1|TRBV27|.|TRBJ1-5
TGTGCCAGCAGCCTCGGGGACAGGGGCAATCAGCCCCAGCATTTT
CASSLGDRGNQPQHF
>TRBD2|TRBV28|.|TRBJ2-1
TGTGCCAGCAGTTTTAGGACTAGCGGTTACAATGAGCAGTTCTTC
CASSFRTSGYNEQFF
>TRBD1|TRBV15|once|TRBJ1-5
TGTGCCACCAGCAGGGCCGGGACAGGGCTTAGCAATCAGCCCCAGCATTTT
CATSRAGTGLSNQPQHF
>.|TRBV6-5|.|TRBJ2-7
TGTGCCAGCAGTTACGGCAGGGACTCCTACGAGCAGTACTTC
CASSYGRDSYEQYF
>TRBD2|TRBV6-4|medium-sized|TRBJ2-2
TGTGCCAGCAGTGACTCGGCTAGCGGGGACACCGGGGAGCTGTTTTTT
CASSDSASGDTGELFF
>.|TRBV28|few|TRBJ1-2
TGTGCCAGCAGCCCTGAGAGCTACTATGGCTACACCTTC
CASSPESYYGYTF
>.|TRBV19|.|TRBJ1-6
TGTGCCAGTAGTATTTTCCTGTATAATTCACCCCTCCACTTT
CASSIFLYNSPLHF
>.|TRBV5-6|.|TRBJ1-6
TGTGCCAGCAGCTTGGCTCGGGGTGCGGCATATAATTCACCCCTCCACTTT
CASSLARGAAYNSPLHF
>.|TRBV4-3|.|TRBJ1-4
TGCGCCAGCAGCCAAATACAGGGTACTAATGAAAAACTGTTTTTT
CASSQIQGTNEKLFF
>.|TRBV10-1|.|TRBJ2-2
TGCGCCAGCAGTGGTAAGGGGACTCGGTCCGGGGAGCTGTTTTTT
CASSGKGTRSGELFF
>.|TRBV11-3|.|TRBJ2-3
TGTGCCAGCAGCTTAGGAAAGGGGCGATACACAGATACGCAGTATTTT
CASSLGKGRYTDTQYF
>TRBD1|TRBV27|.|TRBJ2-7
TGTGCCAGCATTAGGAGGGGGACAGGGGTCTCTTATTACGAGCAGTACTTC
CASIRRGTGVSYYEQYF
>.|TRBV7-9|.|TRBJ2-3
TGTGCCAGCAGCTTAGCTAGGGGTTCGACAGATACGCAGTATTTT
CASSLARGSTDTQYF
>TRBD1|TRBV28|.|TRBJ2-7
TGTGCCAGCAGTAGAGGGACAGCGACCTACGAGCAGTACTTC
CASSRGTATYEQYF
>.|TRBV27|few|TRBJ1-2
TGTGCCAGCACCAACTGGGGGGGCGCCTATGGCTACACCTTC
CASTNWGGAYGYTF
>.|TRBV18|.|TRBJ1-2
TGTGCCAGCTCACCAAGGGGCAGCCGCTCCTATAACTATGGCTACACCTTC
CASSPRGSRSYNYGYTF
>.|TRBV27|.|TRBJ2-2
TGTGCCAGCAGTTTAACAGCAGCCGCCGGGGAGCTGTTTTTT
CASSLTAAAGELFF
>.|TRBV19|.|TRBJ2-1
TGTGCCAGTAGTGGCGGGTATCCCTCCGATGAGCAGTTCTTC
CASSGGYPSDEQFF
>TRBD1|TRBV9|.|TRBJ2-5
TGTGCCAGCAGCGTAGGACAGGGCCAGGCCCAGTACTTC
CASSVGQGQAQYF
>TRBD2|TRBV9|.|TRBJ2-3
TGTGCCAGCAGCGCCGAAGCGGGGGGGCCGGGTCTCACAGATACGCAGTATTTT
CASSAEAGGPGLTDTQYF
>TRBD2|TRBV19|.|TRBJ2-1
TGTGCCAGTAGTATTCAGTTCGGCGGGGGGAGTGAGCAGTTCTTC
CASSIQFGGGSEQFF
>.|TRBV9|.|TRBJ2-2
TGTGCCAGCAGCGTGGTGGGGGACTACACCGGGGAGCTGTTTTTT
CASSVVGDYTGELFF
>.|TRBV19|.|TRBJ1-2
TGTGCCAGTAGTCGCCAGGGATCAAGCTATGGCTACACCTTC
CASSRQGSSYGYTF
>.|TRBV2|.|TRBJ1-5
TGTGCCAGCTGTCGCAGTAATCAGCCCCAGCATTTT
CASCRSNQPQHF
>.|TRBV6-5|medium-sized|TRBJ2-1
TGTGCCAGCAGATGGGGCACAGACAATGAGCAGTTCTTC
CASRWGTDNEQFF
>TRBD2|TRBV5-1|.|TRBJ2-3
TGCGCCAGCAGCTTGACTAGCGAAGGCCCAGATACGCAGTATTTT
CASSLTSEGPDTQYF
>.|TRBV19|once|TRBJ2-5
TGTGCCAGTAGTGCCTCAGGGTACCGAAAGACCCAGTACTTC
CASSASGYRKTQYF
>.|TRBV6-5|few|TRBJ1-2
TGTGCCAGCAGTTACGGTACAGGGCTGGGAAACTATGGCTACACCTTC
CASSYGTGLGNYGYTF
>.|TRBV5-1|.|TRBJ2-7
TGCGCCAGCAGCTTGGCCGGGAGCTCCTACGAGCAGTACTTC
CASSLAGSSYEQYF
>.|TRBV28|.|TRBJ1-1
TGTGCCAGCAGTTCCTACCGGAAACGGGGGGACACTGAAGCTTTCTTT
CASSSYRKRGDTEAFF
>TRBD1|TRBV11-3|.|TRBJ2-1
TGTGCCAGCAGCTTAGAACAGGGGGCAACCTACAATGAGCAGTTCTTC
CASSLEQGATYNEQFF
>.|TRBV2|.|TRBJ1-2
TGTGCCAGCAGTGAAAAGCAGGCGCCCTACTATGGCTACACCTTC
CASSEKQAPYYGYTF
>TRBD1|TRBV6-1|.|TRBJ2-7
TGTGCCAGCAGGACTCGGACAGGGGGCTACGAGCAGTACTTC
CASRTRTGGYEQYF
>TRBD1|TRBV5-6|.|TRBJ1-4
TGTGCCAGCAGCTTGGACAGGGGAAGCCCAAATGAAAAACTGTTTTTT
CASSLDRGSPNEKLFF
>TRBD1|TRBV5-4|.|TRBJ2-7
TGTGCCAGCAGCCCGGGACAGGGCTACAGTTTCTACGAGCAGTACTTC
CASSPGQGYSFYEQYF
>TRBD1|TRBV7-7|.|TRBJ1-5
TGTGCCAGCATCGGGACAGAGAATCAGCCCCAGCATTTT
CASIGTENQPQHF
>.|TRBV19|.|TRBJ1-2
TGTGCCAGCCGCTTACAGGGAATTAACTATGGCTACACCTTC
CASRLQGINYGYTF
>TRBD1|TRBV9|few|TRBJ1-2
TGTGCCAGCCAGGGGGCTGTCTTCTATGGCTACACCTTC
CASQGAVFYGYTF
>TRBD1|TRBV29-1|.|TRBJ1-2
TGCAGCGTTGAAGCGACACAGGGGGCGCGGGGCTACACCTTC
CSVEATQGARGYTF
>.|TRBV28|.|TRBJ1-3
TGTGCCAGCAGTCTCGGAAACACCATATATTTT
CASSLGNTIYF
>.|TRBV5-1|.|TRBJ1-3
TGCGCCAGCAGCTTGTTAGACAGGTCGACGTCCCTTTCCTCTGGAAACACCATATATTTT
CASSLLDRSTSLSSGNTIYF
>.|TRBV9|.|TRBJ1-4
TGTGCCTCCGGGAGTAATGAAAAACTGTTTTTT
CASGSNEKLFF
>.|TRBV27|.|TRBJ1-2
TGTGCCAGCAGTTCAGGGTCGCACTATGGCTACACCTTC
CASSSGSHYGYTF
>TRBD1|TRBV29-1|.|TRBJ1-1
TGCAGCGTTGAAGATAACAGGGGAGGCGCTGAAGCTTTCTTT
CSVEDNRGGAEAFF
>TRBD2|TRBV2|.|TRBJ2-5
TGTGCCAGCAGCCCGACACGACTAGCGCGCAGAGAGACCCAGTACTTC
CASSPTRLARRETQYF
>.|TRBV6-5|once|TRBJ1-1
TGTGCCAGCAGTTACTCACACGATAACACTGAAGCTTTCTTT
CASSYSHDNTEAFF
>TRBD1|TRBV29-1|.|TRBJ2-5
TGCAGCGCCCCGGACAGGGCATCCTTTGAGACCCAGTACTTC
CSAPDRASFETQYF
>TRBD1|TRBV6-6|few|TRBJ1-4
TGTGCCAGCAGGGACCGTCCGACAGGGGAAAAACTGTTTTTT
CASRDRPTGEKLFF
>.|TRBV19|.|TRBJ1-5
TGTGCCAGTAAGCCGTCTGGGCGGGGCAATCAGCCCCAGCATTTT
CASKPSGRGNQPQHF
>TRBD1|TRBV7-8|.|TRBJ1-5
TGTGCCAGCAGCACCGGACAGGGGGCAGGTCAGCCCCAGCATTTT
CASSTGQGAGQPQHF
>.|TRBV15|.|TRBJ2-5
TGTGCCACCAGCAGAGGACAGGACCAAGAGACCCAGTACTTC
CATSRGQDQETQYF
>TRBD2|TRBV2|.|TRBJ2-7
TGTGCCAGCAAACTAGCGGGGTTTGGGGAGCAGTACTTC
CASKLAGFGEQYF
>.|TRBV2|.|TRBJ2-7
TGTGCCAGCAGCCAGATTCAACAGACCTACGAGCAGTACTTC
CASSQIQQTYEQYF